These T cell receptor beta chains were read from a single sample in a study of control samples from healthy donors and cancer patients. Profiled with immunoSEQ multiplex PCR; TCRdb holds only in-frame clones, not every one. Of about 150,000 clones in the sample, approximately 91% are singletons; the top ten hold approximately 2.9%. Material: blood. The receptors shown here come from a man aged 25-45 years in good health. CDR3s include the opening cysteine and the closing phenylalanine or tryptophan. Each record gives: CDR3 length, clone size, J gene, V gene, D gene, CDR3 DNA, CDR3 protein. The D gene is left open where the match is weak. Some rows mark clone size as missing; the rest say once, few, many or name a class of expanded clone.

len: 13
abundance: -
j_gene: TRBJ1-2
v_gene: TRBV27
d_gene: -
CDR3nt: TGTGCCAGCAGCCTCGGGCCTAACTATGGCTACACCTTC
CDR3aa: CASSLGPNYGYTF

len: 16
abundance: -
j_gene: TRBJ2-3
v_gene: TRBV6-5
d_gene: TRBD2
CDR3nt: TGTGCCAGCAGTTCCGGGACTAGCGGGAACACAGATACGCAGTATTTT
CDR3aa: CASSSGTSGNTDTQYF

len: 17
abundance: -
j_gene: TRBJ1-1
v_gene: TRBV5-6
d_gene: -
CDR3nt: TGTGCCAGCAGCTTGGGTGAACTCAGAATGGGAGGCACTGAAGCTTTCTTT
CDR3aa: CASSLGELRMGGTEAFF

len: 12
abundance: -
j_gene: TRBJ1-1
v_gene: TRBV30
d_gene: -
CDR3nt: TGTGCCTGGAGGGCAGGGAGTTCTGAAGCTTTCTTT
CDR3aa: CAWRAGSSEAFF

len: 15
abundance: -
j_gene: TRBJ2-1
v_gene: TRBV7-6
d_gene: TRBD1
CDR3nt: TGTGCCAGCAGCGTCCAACAGGGGTACTACAATGAGCAGTTCTTC
CDR3aa: CASSVQQGYYNEQFF

len: 15
abundance: -
j_gene: TRBJ1-4
v_gene: TRBV6-5
d_gene: -
CDR3nt: TGTGCCAGCAGTTACTCGGGACAATCGGCGGAAAAACTGTTTTTT
CDR3aa: CASSYSGQSAEKLFF

len: 12
abundance: -
j_gene: TRBJ1-5
v_gene: TRBV7-9
d_gene: -
CDR3nt: TGTGCCAGCAGCTTAGTGGATCAGCCCCAGCATTTT
CDR3aa: CASSLVDQPQHF

len: 13
abundance: -
j_gene: TRBJ1-1
v_gene: TRBV6-5
d_gene: -
CDR3nt: TGTGCCAGCAGTCTCTCACCGGTGGCTGAAGCTTTCTTT
CDR3aa: CASSLSPVAEAFF

len: 14
abundance: -
j_gene: TRBJ2-2
v_gene: TRBV12-5
d_gene: -
CDR3nt: TGTGCTAGTGGTTTGGGATTATCGATCGGGGAGCTGTTTTTT
CDR3aa: CASGLGLSIGELFF

len: 15
abundance: once
j_gene: TRBJ1-2
v_gene: TRBV3-1/TRBV3-2
d_gene: -
CDR3nt: TGTGCCAGCAGCCAAGACTCTAGCCCTAACTATGGCTACACCTTC
CDR3aa: CASSQDSSPNYGYTF

len: 14
abundance: -
j_gene: TRBJ2-1
v_gene: TRBV27
d_gene: TRBD2
CDR3nt: TGTGCCAGCAGTATGGGGGGGGTCCCCAATGAGCAGTTCTTC
CDR3aa: CASSMGGVPNEQFF

len: 15
abundance: -
j_gene: TRBJ1-6
v_gene: TRBV5-4
d_gene: -
CDR3nt: TGTGCCAGCAGCTTTCAGCCCTTAGATAATTCACCCCTCCACTTT
CDR3aa: CASSFQPLDNSPLHF

len: 13
abundance: few
j_gene: TRBJ2-1
v_gene: TRBV7-9
d_gene: -
CDR3nt: TGTGCCAGCAGCTTAGCAGTGGTACATGAGCAGTTCTTC
CDR3aa: CASSLAVVHEQFF

len: 12
abundance: -
j_gene: TRBJ1-5
v_gene: TRBV19
d_gene: -
CDR3nt: TGTGCCAGTAAAGGGGACCCTTGGGGCCAGCATTTT
CDR3aa: CASKGDPWGQHF

len: 14
abundance: -
j_gene: TRBJ1-3
v_gene: TRBV6-2/TRBV6-3
d_gene: -
CDR3nt: TGTGCCAGCAGTTCGGACCTGGGCGGAAACACCATATATTTT
CDR3aa: CASSSDLGGNTIYF

len: 16
abundance: -
j_gene: TRBJ2-1
v_gene: TRBV28
d_gene: -
CDR3nt: TGTGCCAGCAGGACATGGACGGGGAGCTCCTACAATGAGCAGTTCTTC
CDR3aa: CASRTWTGSSYNEQFF

len: 13
abundance: -
j_gene: TRBJ2-7
v_gene: TRBV6-1
d_gene: -
CDR3nt: TGTGCCAGCAGTGAAGTCAGAAGGGACGAGCAGTACTTC
CDR3aa: CASSEVRRDEQYF

len: 14
abundance: -
j_gene: TRBJ2-1
v_gene: TRBV12-5
d_gene: -
CDR3nt: TGTGCTAGTGATTTGTTGGTACCGGGCAATGAGCAGTTCTTC
CDR3aa: CASDLLVPGNEQFF

len: 12
abundance: -
j_gene: TRBJ1-5
v_gene: TRBV7-9
d_gene: -
CDR3nt: TGTGCCAGCAGCGAGAACAATCAGCCCCAGCATTTT
CDR3aa: CASSENNQPQHF

len: 15
abundance: -
j_gene: TRBJ2-3
v_gene: TRBV6-5
d_gene: TRBD2
CDR3nt: TGTGCCAGCGGGGTAGCGGGGGCCCGCACAGATACGCAGTATTTT
CDR3aa: CASGVAGARTDTQYF

len: 16
abundance: -
j_gene: TRBJ1-1
v_gene: TRBV3-1/TRBV3-2
d_gene: -
CDR3nt: TGTGCCAGCAGCCAAGAAAGGGACACAAGGAACACTGAAGCTTTCTTT
CDR3aa: CASSQERDTRNTEAFF

len: 18
abundance: -
j_gene: TRBJ1-3
v_gene: TRBV19
d_gene: -
CDR3nt: TGTGCCAGTAGTATAGATCCTGGGGCCGCAGGCTCTGGAAACACCATATATTTT
CDR3aa: CASSIDPGAAGSGNTIYF

len: 16
abundance: -
j_gene: TRBJ2-1
v_gene: TRBV27
d_gene: TRBD2
CDR3nt: TGTGCCAGCAGTTTAAATCCGCTAGCGGGGGGGAAGGAGCAGTTCTTC
CDR3aa: CASSLNPLAGGKEQFF

len: 15
abundance: -
j_gene: TRBJ2-2
v_gene: TRBV5-4
d_gene: TRBD2
CDR3nt: TGTGCCAGCAGCTTAGCGGGGGGTTCCACCGGGGAGCTGTTTTTT
CDR3aa: CASSLAGGSTGELFF

len: 15
abundance: few
j_gene: TRBJ1-5
v_gene: TRBV19
d_gene: TRBD1
CDR3nt: TGTGCCAGTAGTATTGGGACAGGTTTCAATCAGCCCCAGCATTTT
CDR3aa: CASSIGTGFNQPQHF

len: 13
abundance: -
j_gene: TRBJ1-6
v_gene: TRBV6-1
d_gene: -
CDR3nt: TGTGCCAGCAGTGAAGCGTGGAATTCACCCCTCCACTTT
CDR3aa: CASSEAWNSPLHF

len: 14
abundance: -
j_gene: TRBJ2-1
v_gene: TRBV15
d_gene: TRBD2
CDR3nt: TGTGCCACCAGCAGTAGGGACTACTACAATGAGCAGTTCTTC
CDR3aa: CATSSRDYYNEQFF

len: 12
abundance: -
j_gene: TRBJ1-4
v_gene: TRBV14
d_gene: -
CDR3nt: TGTGCCAGCAGCCAAGATTCGAGGAAACTGTTTTTT
CDR3aa: CASSQDSRKLFF

len: 15
abundance: -
j_gene: TRBJ1-1
v_gene: TRBV28
d_gene: TRBD1
CDR3nt: TGTGCCAGCAGTTTTTACAGGGGCGGGGGCACTGAAGCTTTCTTT
CDR3aa: CASSFYRGGGTEAFF

len: 13
abundance: -
j_gene: TRBJ2-1
v_gene: TRBV19
d_gene: -
CDR3nt: TGTGCCAGTAGTATCACCAGGGAAAGTGAGCAGTTCTTC
CDR3aa: CASSITRESEQFF

len: 15
abundance: -
j_gene: TRBJ1-2
v_gene: TRBV6-1
d_gene: TRBD1
CDR3nt: TGTGCCAGCAGTGAAAGACAGGGAGTCTTAGAAGGCTACACCTTC
CDR3aa: CASSERQGVLEGYTF

len: 13
abundance: -
j_gene: TRBJ2-1
v_gene: TRBV6-4
d_gene: -
CDR3nt: TGTGCCAGCAGTGACTCTAGCTACAATGAGCAGTTCTTC
CDR3aa: CASSDSSYNEQFF

len: 15
abundance: -
j_gene: TRBJ1-2
v_gene: TRBV19
d_gene: TRBD1
CDR3nt: TGTGCCAGTAGTAAAACCGGGACAGGGACCTATGGCTACACCTTC
CDR3aa: CASSKTGTGTYGYTF

len: 15
abundance: -
j_gene: TRBJ2-3
v_gene: TRBV27
d_gene: TRBD1
CDR3nt: TGTGCCAGCAGTTTAGGAACAGGGGGCCCAGATACGCAGTATTTT
CDR3aa: CASSLGTGGPDTQYF

len: 15
abundance: -
j_gene: TRBJ1-2
v_gene: TRBV30
d_gene: TRBD1
CDR3nt: TGTGCCTGGAGTGACCGGACAGGGTCCATCTATGGCTACACCTTC
CDR3aa: CAWSDRTGSIYGYTF

len: 15
abundance: -
j_gene: TRBJ2-1
v_gene: TRBV19
d_gene: TRBD2
CDR3nt: TGTGCCAGTAGTAGACTAGCGGGGGGGCTGGATGAGCAGTTCTTC
CDR3aa: CASSRLAGGLDEQFF

len: 17
abundance: -
j_gene: TRBJ2-7
v_gene: TRBV28
d_gene: -
CDR3nt: TGTGCCAGCAGTTCCCCAACCACAGTGGCAGGGACGAACGAGCAGTACTTC
CDR3aa: CASSSPTTVAGTNEQYF

len: 14
abundance: -
j_gene: TRBJ1-1
v_gene: TRBV19
d_gene: -
CDR3nt: TGTGCCAGTAGTTACGGGACACTGAACACTGAAGCTTTCTTT
CDR3aa: CASSYGTLNTEAFF

len: 15
abundance: -
j_gene: TRBJ2-3
v_gene: TRBV7-9
d_gene: -
CDR3nt: TGTGCCAGCAGCTTAGCGGACAGAGGCATGAATACGCAGTATTTT
CDR3aa: CASSLADRGMNTQYF

len: 15
abundance: -
j_gene: TRBJ1-3
v_gene: TRBV4-2
d_gene: -
CDR3nt: TGTGCCAGCTCCCCCCCAGCCCGCTCTGGAAACACCATATATTTT
CDR3aa: CASSPPARSGNTIYF

len: 12
abundance: -
j_gene: TRBJ2-5
v_gene: TRBV7-2
d_gene: -
CDR3nt: TGTGCCAGCAGCTTAGCGACAGAGACCCAGTACTTC
CDR3aa: CASSLATETQYF

len: 14
abundance: -
j_gene: TRBJ1-5
v_gene: TRBV28
d_gene: -
CDR3nt: TGTGCCAGCAGCATGGACGGGACGGGGCAGCCCCAGCATTTT
CDR3aa: CASSMDGTGQPQHF

len: 13
abundance: -
j_gene: TRBJ2-7
v_gene: TRBV3-1/TRBV3-2
d_gene: TRBD2
CDR3nt: TGTGCCAGCAGCCATCAGACCACTAGCGGGGTCAGCTTC
CDR3aa: CASSHQTTSGVSF

len: 16
abundance: -
j_gene: TRBJ1-1
v_gene: TRBV23-1
d_gene: -
CDR3nt: TGCGCCAGCAGTCAACGGGGTAAGGCGACGAACACTGAAGCTTTCTTT
CDR3aa: CASSQRGKATNTEAFF

len: 14
abundance: -
j_gene: TRBJ2-2
v_gene: TRBV5-6
d_gene: TRBD1
CDR3nt: TGTGCCAGCAGGGACAGGGCGAACACCGGGGAGCTGTTTTTT
CDR3aa: CASRDRANTGELFF

len: 17
abundance: -
j_gene: TRBJ2-7
v_gene: TRBV19
d_gene: TRBD1
CDR3nt: TGTGCCAGTAGTATATACGGGGGACAGGGGGGATACTACGAGCAGTACTTC
CDR3aa: CASSIYGGQGGYYEQYF

len: 11
abundance: -
j_gene: TRBJ2-7
v_gene: TRBV19
d_gene: -
CDR3nt: TGTGCCAGTAGTAGAAACTACGAGCAGTACTTC
CDR3aa: CASSRNYEQYF

len: 16
abundance: -
j_gene: TRBJ2-1
v_gene: TRBV28
d_gene: TRBD2
CDR3nt: TGTGCCAGCACATCTTTGCGGGGGGGGTCCTACAATGAGCAGTTCTTC
CDR3aa: CASTSLRGGSYNEQFF

len: 14
abundance: -
j_gene: TRBJ2-7
v_gene: TRBV19
d_gene: TRBD2
CDR3nt: TGTGCCACCGCATACGGGAGGAGCTCCTACGAGCAGTACTTC
CDR3aa: CATAYGRSSYEQYF

len: 17
abundance: -
j_gene: TRBJ2-1
v_gene: TRBV28
d_gene: TRBD2
CDR3nt: TGTGCCAGCACCCCTCGGGGGGCGGGGGGGCTCTACAATGAGCAGTTCTTC
CDR3aa: CASTPRGAGGLYNEQFF

len: 15
abundance: -
j_gene: TRBJ2-7
v_gene: TRBV6-5
d_gene: -
CDR3nt: TGTGCCAGCAGTTTCTCAGGGGCTACCTCCTACGAGCAGTACTTC
CDR3aa: CASSFSGATSYEQYF

len: 15
abundance: once
j_gene: TRBJ2-3
v_gene: TRBV7-3
d_gene: TRBD2
CDR3nt: TGTGCCAGCAGTCCCGTGGGGGGGGGCACAGATACGCAGTATTTT
CDR3aa: CASSPVGGGTDTQYF

len: 14
abundance: -
j_gene: TRBJ1-1
v_gene: TRBV6-5
d_gene: TRBD1
CDR3nt: TGTGCCAGCAGAAGGGACAGGGGGAACACTGAAGCTTTCTTT
CDR3aa: CASRRDRGNTEAFF